The 27 T cell receptor beta chains reported below all come from one sample, sequenced in a study of blood T cell repertoires in COVID-19. Data came from immunoSEQ multiplex PCR; TCRdb stores just in-frame clones and leaves some out. The data contain 100,000 to 120,000 clones, 88% of them singletons. Sequences were obtained from peripheral blood. The receptors come from a woman aged 50 to 60 with acute or convalescent COVID-19.

This clone was recorded only once. This rearrangement joins TRBV6-5 to TRBJ1-2; D unclear. Germline V gene sequence: CDR1 MNHEY, CDR2 SVGAGI. This CDR3 comprises 13 residues. The V gene lost 5 bases and the J gene lost 8 bases, with 15 bases spanning the gap. CDR3 coding DNA: TGTGCCAGCAGTAGAGACCCGGCGAGGGGCTACACCTTC. It yields the protein CASSRDPARGYTF.

The rearrangement links TRBV29-1 to TRBJ1-2, with 8 bases fitting TRBD1. The V segment lost 2 bases and the J segment 7 bases; nucleotides outside the gene matches: 6. CDR1 and CDR2 (germline): SQVTM, ANQGSEA. CDR3 length: 13 residues. The CDR3 loop reads CSVETGQGGGYTF. The CDR3 DNA reads as TGCAGCGTTGAAACTGGACAGGGAGGTGGCTACACCTTC.

This clone was detected once. V gene TRBV18 combines with J gene TRBJ1-6; D is perhaps TRBD1 (6 bases). The CDR3 loop spans 14 amino acids. V was clipped by 3 bases and J by 8 bases, with 11 bases between them. Germline CDR1 and CDR2: KGHSH and LQKENI. The CDR3 is CASSPEGVYSPLHF. The CDR3 region has the DNA TGTGCCAGCTCACCTGAGGGGGTTTATTCACCCCTCCACTTT.

Written as DNA, the CDR3 is TGTGCCAGCAGTTCAATTAGCGGGAGTTACTACGAGCAGTACTTC. It translates to CASSSISGSYYEQYF. The rearrangement uses TRBV28 and TRBJ2-7, with 9 bases identical to TRBD2. The CDR3 length is 15 residues. Looked up from germline, CDR1 is MDHEN and CDR2 is SYDVKM. V shed 4 bases, J shed 3 bases, and the junction held 7 bases outside the gene matches. Full variable domain (remainder filled in from reference TRBV28 and TRBJ2-7): DVKVTQSSRYLVKRTGEKVFLECVQDMDHENMFWYRQDPGLGLRLIYFSYDVKMKEKGDIPEGYSVSREKKERFSLILESASTNQTSMYLCASSSISGSYYEQYFGPGTRLTVT.

The V gene is TRBV28, the J gene TRBJ2-7, with TRBD1 matching over 8 bases. This CDR3 has 15 amino acids. Germline-derived CDR1 and CDR2 are MDHEN and SYDVKM. J lost 0 bases, V lost 6 bases, and 7 bases had no gene match. CDR3 sequence reads: CASRLQGDRSYEQYF. In DNA, the CDR3 is TGTGCCAGCAGACTACAGGGGGACCGCTCCTACGAGCAGTACTTC.

The chain links TRBV2 to TRBJ2-1; 7 nucleotides match TRBD2. The CDR3 loop spans 14 amino acids. Germline CDR1 reads SNHLY; CDR2 reads FYNNEI. V shed 6 bases and J 6 bases; nucleotides not matched to a gene: 8. The CDR3 region is CASRARTSANEQFF. Written as DNA, the CDR3 is TGTGCCAGCAGAGCGAGAACTAGCGCCAATGAGCAGTTCTTC.

This chain joins TRBV6-5 and TRBJ1-5, with TRBD1 matching over 9 bases. In germline, CDR1 is MNHEY, CDR2 SVGAGI. The V gene end was trimmed by 6 bases and the J gene end by 1 base; junction bases not matched to a gene: 4. CDR3 length equals 15 residues. The CDR3 loop reads CASSPDRGSNQPQHF. The CDR3 coding sequence is TGTGCCAGCAGCCCGGACAGGGGCAGCAATCAGCCCCAGCATTTT.

V gene TRBV5-6 combines with J gene TRBJ1-1; D might be TRBD1 (5 bases). The CDR3 runs to 16 residues. V was clipped by 0 bases and J by 1 base, with 13 bases between them. Germline V gene data show CDR1 as SGHDT and CDR2 as YYEEEE. CDR3 in DNA: TGTGCCAGCAGCTTGGTGTATTTGGGGGGGAACACTGAAGCTTTCTTT. Protein product: CASSLVYLGGNTEAFF.

This chain joins TRBV19 and TRBJ1-5; TRBD1 matches at 9 bases. The CDR3 totals 16 residues. Germline loops: CDR1 LNHDA, CDR2 SQIVND (reference sequence). With 5 bases clipped from V and 0 bases from J, the junction kept 5 bases outside the gene matches. CDR3: CASSLGTGTSNQPQHF. DNA of the CDR3: TGTGCCAGTAGTCTAGGGACAGGGACTAGCAATCAGCCCCAGCATTTT.

J is TRBJ2-1 and V is TRBV19; TRBD1 aligns across 9 bases. After removal of 5 bases from V and 11 bases from J, the junction contained 4 bases not matched to a gene. The CDR3 sequence is 12 residues long. Germline V gene sequence: CDR1 LNHDA, CDR2 SQIVND (reference sequence). CDR3 protein: CASSLGQGKQFF. DNA of the CDR3: TGTGCCAGTAGTCTGGGACAGGGCAAGCAGTTCTTC.

The chain carries TRBV4-2 and TRBJ2-3; 9 nucleotides match TRBD2. The CDR3 loop spans 15 amino acids. Germline CDR1 is LGHNA and CDR2 is YNFKEQ. After removal of 3 bases from V and 0 bases from J, the junction contained 1 base not matched to a gene. CDR3 nucleotides: TGTGCCAGCAGCCATAGCGGGAGTAGCACAGATACGCAGTATTTT. It encodes CASSHSGSSTDTQYF.

V and J are TRBV5-1 and TRBJ1-2; 10 bases fit TRBD1. The V gene end was trimmed by 9 bases and the J gene end by 13 bases; junction bases not matched to a gene: 12. The germline V gene encodes CDR1 SGHRS and CDR2 YFSETQ. The CDR3 totals 12 residues. CDR3 protein: CATGTGEEEGTF. DNA of the CDR3: TGCGCCACCGGGACAGGGGAGGAGGAGGGCACCTTC.

The chain employs TRBV24-1 and TRBJ2-3; the D gene is possibly TRBD1 (6 bases). The V end was cut by 4 bases, the J end by 2 bases, with 12 bases between. This CDR3 comprises 15 residues. The germline V gene encodes CDR1 KGHDR and CDR2 SFDVKD. The CDR3 region is CATSDRDIFTDTQYF. CDR3 sequence (DNA): TGTGCCACCAGTGACCGGGACATTTTCACAGATACGCAGTATTTT.

The J gene is TRBJ2-5, the V gene TRBV9; the match to TRBD2 covers 8 bases. V dropped 4 bases and J dropped 1; count of bases not matched to a gene: 3. CDR3 length: 14 residues. Germline CDR1 reads SGDLS; CDR2 reads YYNGEE. The CDR3 nucleotides read TGTGCCAGCAGCCCAGGACTAGCCCAAGAGACCCAGTACTTC. This codes for CASSPGLAQETQYF.

This chain joins TRBV10-2 and TRBJ2-7, with 8 bases aligning to TRBD1. The junction had 4 bases not matched to a gene; V was cut back by 0 bases and J by 9 bases. From germline, CDR1 is WSHSY and CDR2 SAAADI. This CDR3 has 13 amino acids. Here the CDR3 reads CASSESDRVGQYF. CDR3 nucleotide sequence: TGCGCCAGCAGTGAGTCGGACAGGGTCGGGCAGTACTTC.

The rearrangement links TRBV19 to TRBJ2-5; unclear D gene. Germline CDR1 reads LNHDA; CDR2 reads SQIVND (reference sequence). This CDR3 is 13 amino acids long. The V end lost 1 base, the J end lost 5 bases, and 8 bases lay between the germline ends. CDR3 nucleotides: TGTGCCAGTAGTATAGGGGCCTCGGAGACCCAGTACTTC. It codes for CASSIGASETQYF.

J is TRBJ2-5 and V is TRBV7-2, with D possibly being TRBD2 (5 bases). This CDR3 region has 14 residues. Per the germline V gene, CDR1 is SGHTA and CDR2 is FQGNSA. V lost 5 bases and J lost 4, with 14 bases in between. CDR3 nucleotides: TGTGCCAGCAGCCCCCAGTGGGGAGTAGAGACCCAGTACTTC. Translated, it gives CASSPQWGVETQYF.

This clone showed up just once. The rearrangement links TRBV27 to TRBJ1-1; D is unresolved. Trimming shortened V by 4 bases and J by 5 bases, and 11 bases separated the two germline ends. This CDR3 contains 13 residues. Germline lookup yields CDR1 MNHEY and CDR2 SMNVEV (reference sequence). CDR3 bases: TGTGCCAGCAGTTATGGATCAGGAACTGAAGCTTTCTTT. Translated: CASSYGSGTEAFF.

This clone showed up just once. This rearrangement joins TRBV9 to TRBJ2-2; 9 bases fit TRBD2. There are 18 residues in the CDR3. The junction had 9 bases not matched to a gene; V was cut back by 0 bases and J by 3 bases. Germline loops: CDR1 SGDLS, CDR2 YYNGEE. CDR3 sequence: CASSVGTSGPGYTGELFF. The DNA for the CDR3 is TGTGCCAGCAGCGTAGGAACTAGCGGGCCGGGGTACACCGGGGAGCTGTTTTTT.

This chain uses TRBV7-2 with TRBJ2-1; D may be TRBD2 (6 bases). Trimming pared 4 bases from V and 7 bases from J, leaving 23 bases between. The length of the CDR3 is 17 residues. Per the germline V gene, CDR1 is SGHTA and CDR2 is FQGNSA. This CDR3 is CASSSRDWRDVRNEQFF. In nucleotides, the CDR3 is TGTGCCAGCAGCTCCCGGGACTGGCGGGACGTGAGGAATGAGCAGTTCTTC.

The chain carries TRBV5-6 and TRBJ2-5; D may be TRBD1 (5 bases). Germline V gene data show CDR1 as SGHDT and CDR2 as YYEEEE. V lost 4 bases, J lost 2 bases, and 15 bases lay in between. CDR3 length: 15 residues. CDR3 in amino acids: CASSRPGLGQETQYF. CDR3 sequence (DNA): TGTGCCAGCAGCAGGCCAGGGCTGGGGCAAGAGACCCAGTACTTC. Full variable domain (missing parts from reference TRBV5-6 and TRBJ2-5): DAGVTQSPTHLIKTRGQQVTLRCSPKSGHDTVSWYQQALGQGPQFIFQYYEEEERQRGNFPDRFSGHQFPNYSSELNVNALLLGDSALYLCASSRPGLGQETQYFGPGTRLLVL.

The rearrangement joins TRBV6-4 to TRBJ2-1; 11 nucleotides agree with TRBD2. V lost 4 bases and J lost 0; bases outside the gene matches: 8. The CDR3 runs 18 residues. Germline CDR1 MRHNA, CDR2 SNTAGT. For the CDR3, the DNA is TGTGCCAGCAGTGCCTCGCCTAGCGGGAGGATCTCCTACAATGAGCAGTTCTTC. Protein sequence: CASSASPSGRISYNEQFF.

This clone occurred many times. The V and J genes are TRBV2 and TRBJ2-7, with D maybe TRBD1 (5 bases). In germline, CDR1 is SNHLY, CDR2 FYNNEI. The CDR3 is 16 residues long. The V gene lost 4 bases and the J gene lost 5 bases, with 21 bases spanning the gap. CDR3 bases: TGTGCCAGCAGTGCAAAAACCAGGGTCGTTGGGGACGAGCAGTACTTC. As protein: CASSAKTRVVGDEQYF.

This clone was detected only once. The chain uses TRBV19 and TRBJ1-3, with 7 bases identical to TRBD1. The CDR3 has 16 residues. The junction had 12 bases not matched to a gene; V was cut back by 6 bases and J by 4 bases. Germline assignment: CDR1 LNHDA and CDR2 SQIVND (reference sequence). The CDR3 DNA is TGTGCCAGTAGGCAGACCGGGACAGCAAAAGGAAACACCATATATTTT. Its translation is CASRQTGTAKGNTIYF.

The chain links TRBV6-1 to TRBJ2-1; D may be TRBD2 (5 bases). The CDR3 runs 13 residues. V was trimmed by 0 bases and J by 8 bases, leaving 8 bases between them. The germline V gene encodes CDR1 MNHNS and CDR2 SASEGT. The CDR3 loop reads CASSEAGSDEQFF. In DNA form, the CDR3 reads TGTGCCAGCAGTGAAGCGGGGAGCGATGAGCAGTTCTTC.

The V gene is TRBV5-6, the J gene TRBJ1-1, with D uncertain. The CDR3 has 13 amino acids. The ends were cut back, 0 bases at V and 4 bases at J, with 7 bases in the middle. The germline gives CDR1 SGHDT, CDR2 YYEEEE. CDR3 nucleotides: TGTGCCAGCAGCTTGGCCATTGTCACTGAAGCTTTCTTT. Protein sequence: CASSLAIVTEAFF.

The V and J genes are TRBV5-8 and TRBJ2-3; TRBD1 agrees at 8 bases. J gave up 1 base and V 0 bases, and 4 bases lay outside the gene matches. Germline lookup yields CDR1 SGHTS and CDR2 YDEGEE. The CDR3 is 16 residues long. CDR3 protein: CASSLGRGPGTDTQYF. CDR3 nucleotides: TGTGCCAGCAGCTTGGGCAGGGGGCCTGGCACAGATACGCAGTATTTT.